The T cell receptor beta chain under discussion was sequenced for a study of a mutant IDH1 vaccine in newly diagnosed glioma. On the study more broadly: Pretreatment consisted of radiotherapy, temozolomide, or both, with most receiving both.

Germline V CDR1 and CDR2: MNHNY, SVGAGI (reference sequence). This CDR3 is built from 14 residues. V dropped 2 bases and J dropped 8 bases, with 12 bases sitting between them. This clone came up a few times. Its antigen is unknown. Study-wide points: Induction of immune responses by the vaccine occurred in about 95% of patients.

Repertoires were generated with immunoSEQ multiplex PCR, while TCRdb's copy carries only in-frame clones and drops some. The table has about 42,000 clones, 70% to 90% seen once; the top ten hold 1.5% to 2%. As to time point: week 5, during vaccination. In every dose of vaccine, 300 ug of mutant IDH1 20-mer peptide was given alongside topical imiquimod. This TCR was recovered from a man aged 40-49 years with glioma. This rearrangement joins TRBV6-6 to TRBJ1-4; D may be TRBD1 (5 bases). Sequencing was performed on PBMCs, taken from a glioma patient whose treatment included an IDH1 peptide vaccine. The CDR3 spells CASSYSQGNEKLFF. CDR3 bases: TGTGCCAGCAGTTACAGCCAGGGAAACGAAAAACTGTTTTTT.